This TCR beta chain was documented in a study of T cells in Graves' hyperthyroidism and ophthalmopathy. Germline CDR1 and CDR2: MNHNS and SASEGT. The CDR3 is made up of 15 amino acids. The V end was cut by 6 bases, the J end by 4 bases, with 18 bases between. The TCR beta CDR3 regions underwent amplification using RNA transcripts as the source. The TCR CDR3 was amplified in a first-round RT-PCR using the HTBI primer set. TCRdb reanalysed the multiplex PCR reads using MiXCR and keeps one entry per CDR3 protein. The repertoire holds some 600,000 distinct CDR3 sequences, about 15% seen once, with around 5.4% in the top ten.

Source material: blood. This clonotype originated in a woman younger than 45 with Graves' hyperthyroidism that later progressed to Graves' ophthalmopathy. The genes are TRBV6-1 and TRBJ2-5; TRBD1 might be the D (6 bases). The CDR3 protein is CASSSAALGGETQYF. CDR3 in DNA: TGTGCCAGCAGCTCGGCGGCTCTAGGGGGAGAGACCCAGTACTTC.